Each of the 19 T cell receptor beta chains below was sequenced from the same sample in a study of identical twins. One entry per CDR3 protein, called by TCRdb with MiXCR from the 5' RACE reads. The table records fewer than 550,000 distinct CDR3 sequences, around an eighth of them present only once. The sample was also reused in another study, on yellow fever vaccine responses in identical twins.

The specimen was CD4+ T cells sorted from blood. These receptors all stem from a woman younger than 30 in good health.

This clonotype has at least ten counts. The J gene is TRBJ2-5, the V gene TRBV29-1, with D tentatively TRBD2 (5 bases). V was trimmed by 1 base and J by 8 bases, leaving 11 bases between them. The CDR3 spans 12 residues. The germline gives CDR1 SQVTM, CDR2 ANQGSEA. The DNA for the CDR3 is TGCAGCGTTGAAGCGAGGGTTGAAACCCAGTACTTC. Its protein is CSVEARVETQYF.

This chain uses TRBV18 with TRBJ1-2; D ambiguous. Deletions cut 6 bases from V and 4 bases from J, with 12 bases between. In germline, CDR1 is KGHSH, CDR2 LQKENI. CDR3 length equals 13 residues. The CDR3 nucleotides read TGTGCCAGCTCGCAGGACGCCGTCTATGGCTACACCTTC. Its protein is CASSQDAVYGYTF.

This clonotype was observed a handful of times. V and J are TRBV7-2 and TRBJ1-5; perhaps TRBD1 as D (5 bases). Germline CDR1 SGHTA, CDR2 FQGNSA. This CDR3 has 13 residues. V lost 5 bases and J 7 bases, leaving 12 bases between the germline ends. CDR3 sequence reads: CASSQSQGQPQHF. CDR3 in DNA: TGTGCCAGCAGCCAGAGTCAGGGACAGCCCCAGCATTTT.

The V gene is TRBV10-3, the J gene TRBJ2-7, with D possibly TRBD1 on 6 matching bases. The V gene's germline CDR1 is ENHRY and CDR2 SYGVKD. This CDR3 region has 20 residues. Trimming left V 5 bases short and J 7 bases short, with 36 bases between. CDR3 protein: CAISISGHKKSTTYGGEQYF. CDR3 nucleotides: TGTGCCATCAGTATCTCGGGACACAAGAAATCCACTACCTACGGAGGTGAGCAGTACTTC.

The V call is TRBV28, the J call TRBJ1-5; D gene ambiguous. The V end lost 3 bases, the J end lost 2 bases, and 11 bases lay between the germline ends. The germline gives CDR1 MDHEN, CDR2 SYDVKM. The CDR3 runs 15 residues. The CDR3 DNA follows: TGTGCCAGCAGTTTGAGTCGGTTGGGCAATCAGCCCCAGCATTTT. This translates into CASSLSRLGNQPQHF.

This clonotype was observed many times. The V call is TRBV18, the J call TRBJ1-2, with no clear D. Between the trimmed V and J ends, which lost 0 bases and 4 bases, there was a span of 9 bases. From germline, CDR1 is KGHSH and CDR2 LQKENI. The CDR3 has 14 amino acids. CDR3 sequence: CASSPPVISYGYTF. Here the CDR3 DNA reads TGTGCCAGCTCACCACCGGTCATTTCCTATGGCTACACCTTC.

The V and J genes are TRBV4-2 and TRBJ2-1; D uncertain. Germline assignment: CDR1 LGHNA and CDR2 YNFKEQ. V was pared by 0 bases and J by 8 bases, with 17 bases between. The CDR3 contains 16 residues. CDR3: CASSQDLTQRVDEQFF. DNA of the CDR3: TGTGCCAGCAGCCAAGATCTGACCCAAAGAGTGGATGAGCAGTTCTTC.

This sequence joins TRBV18 and TRBJ1-5; D not resolved. Deletions cut 1 base from V and 0 bases from J, with 7 bases between. The CDR3 runs to 15 residues. Germline CDR1 reads KGHSH; CDR2 reads LQKENI. For the CDR3, the DNA is TGTGCCAGCTCACCACAGGGTTATAGCAATCAGCCCCAGCATTTT. Translated: CASSPQGYSNQPQHF.

The rearrangement joins TRBV20-1 to TRBJ2-5, with 8 bases lining up with TRBD2. The V gene end was trimmed by 4 bases and the J gene end by 5 bases; junction bases not matched to a gene: 6. Per germline, CDR1 DFQATT and CDR2 SNEGSKA (reference sequence). The CDR3 is 13 amino acids. The CDR3 DNA reads as TGCAGTGCTACGCGGGGGGTTTGGGAGACCCAGTACTTC. As protein: CSATRGVWETQYF.

This clonotype turned up a few times. V gene TRBV29-1 combines with J gene TRBJ1-4; D remains ambiguous. The CDR3 covers 13 residues. From germline, CDR1 is SQVTM and CDR2 ANQGSEA. V lost 5 bases and J 0 bases, leaving 7 bases between the germline ends. The CDR3 coding sequence is TGCAGCGTTAGTCGAGCAACTAATGAAAAACTGTTTTTT. Its protein is CSVSRATNEKLFF.

This rearrangement joins TRBV2 to TRBJ2-3; 13 bases match TRBD2. Germline CDR1 is SNHLY and CDR2 is FYNNEI. The CDR3 is 15 residues long. The V gene end was trimmed by 6 bases and the J gene end by 2 bases; junction bases not matched to a gene: 2. For the CDR3, the DNA is TGTGCCAGCAGCGGACTAGCGGGGGCCACAGATACGCAGTATTTT. Residues: CASSGLAGATDTQYF.

The count of this clonotype is one. The V call is TRBV7-3, the J call TRBJ2-7, with D possibly matching TRBD2 (7 bases). CDR3 length: 15 residues. In germline, CDR1 is SGHTA, CDR2 FQGTGA. V gave up 6 bases and J gave up 2 bases, with 17 bases separating them. Here the CDR3 DNA reads TGTGCCAGCAGTAGAAGAGGGGGGGACGCCTACGAGCAGTACTTC. As protein: CASSRRGGDAYEQYF.

This chain joins TRBV3-1 and TRBJ2-1, with D unresolved. CDR1 LGHDT and CDR2 YNNKEL come from the germline V gene (reference sequence). This CDR3 has 19 amino acids. Trimming removed 0 bases from V and 6 bases from J, with 24 bases in between. The CDR3 DNA follows: TGTGCCAGCAGCCAAGATCTGGCTAGACGAGATTCCTCCACCAATGAGCAGTTCTTC. Protein product: CASSQDLARRDSSTNEQFF.

This clonotype occurred a few times. V usage is TRBV7-3 and J usage is TRBJ2-3; D not resolved. The length of the CDR3 is 13 residues. Germline loops: CDR1 SGHTA, CDR2 FQGTGA. V lost 5 bases to trimming and J lost 9 bases, with 15 bases between them. CDR3 coding DNA: TGTGCCAGCAGCACCCGGGCCCAGCAAACGCAGTATTTT. Its protein is CASSTRAQQTQYF.

This rearrangement joins TRBV5-1 to TRBJ2-1, with D tentatively TRBD2 (5 bases). V was trimmed by 3 bases and J by 9 bases, leaving 16 bases between them. Looked up from germline, CDR1 is SGHRS and CDR2 is YFSETQ. There are 14 residues in the CDR3. The CDR3 DNA sequence: TGCGCCAGCAGCTCGCAGCTTAGCGAGGGTGAGCAGTTCTTC. It translates to CASSSQLSEGEQFF.

The rearrangement uses TRBV5-1 and TRBJ2-5, with D possibly matching TRBD2 (6 bases). CDR3 length equals 16 residues. Per the germline V gene, CDR1 is SGHRS and CDR2 is YFSETQ. Deletions cut 2 bases from V and 4 bases from J, with 18 bases between. CDR3 sequence (DNA): TGCGCCAGCAGCTTAATCAGGGTCGGGGGAAGAGAGACCCAGTACTTC. Encoded protein: CASSLIRVGGRETQYF.

This clonotype showed up just a few times. V gene TRBV29-1 combines with J gene TRBJ2-1; D gene ambiguous. V was cut by 3 bases and J by 6 bases, with 12 bases left in between. Germline CDR1 is SQVTM and CDR2 is ANQGSEA. This CDR3 comprises 13 residues. In nucleotides, the CDR3 is TGCAGCGTTGATTTCCTGACAAGCAATGAGCAGTTCTTC. Its translation: CSVDFLTSNEQFF.

This clonotype was counted a few times. The chain employs TRBV28 and TRBJ2-5; D possibly matches TRBD1 or TRBD2 (5 bases each). CDR1 and CDR2 from the germline V gene are MDHEN and SYDVKM. The V and J ends lost 8 bases and 4 bases respectively, with 17 bases between them. This CDR3 region has 14 residues. This CDR3 reads CASLGGRRSETQYF. The CDR3 bases are TGTGCCAGCCTTGGGGGAAGACGGTCAGAGACCCAGTACTTC.

In DNA form, the CDR3 reads TGTGCCAGCAGCATAGGACTAGCGGGAGGCACCGGGGAGCTGTTTTTT. This encodes CASSIGLAGGTGELFF. V is TRBV7-3 and J is TRBJ2-2; 14 positions match TRBD2. The junction had 3 bases not matched to a gene; V was cut back by 5 bases and J by 4 bases. CDR3 size: 16 residues. Germline V CDR1 and CDR2: SGHTA, FQGTGA.